Below are 29 T cell receptor beta chains sequenced from a single sample in a study of blood T cell repertoires in COVID-19. The protocol was immunoSEQ multiplex PCR, while the TCRdb copy is restricted to in-frame clones and leaves out a portion. The sample records 130,000 or so clones, about four fifths being singletons. What was sequenced was peripheral blood. The receptors shown here come from a man between 60 and 70 years old with active or convalescent COVID-19.

The chain recombines TRBV7-8 with TRBJ1-1, with 7 nucleotides matching TRBD1. Trimming removed 0 bases from V and 7 bases from J; junction bases left unmatched: 11. There are 16 residues in the CDR3. Germline V gene data show CDR1 as SGHVS and CDR2 as FQNEAQ. The CDR3 spells CASSLALRQGGREAFF. CDR3 coding DNA: TGTGCCAGCAGCTTAGCCCTGCGGCAGGGGGGACGTGAAGCTTTCTTT.

This clone was seen only once. The V call is TRBV7-2, the J call TRBJ2-1; D remains unclear. The CDR3 contains 16 residues. The germline V gene encodes CDR1 SGHTA and CDR2 FQGNSA. The ends were cut back, 5 bases at V and 2 bases at J, with 16 bases in the middle. The CDR3 loop reads CASSPTAAVTYNEQFF. CDR3 DNA: TGTGCCAGCAGCCCAACCGCCGCGGTTACCTACAATGAGCAGTTCTTC. The full variable domain, completed using reference TRBV7-2 and TRBJ2-1, is GAGVSQSPSNKVTEKGKDVELRCDPISGHTALYWYRQSLGQGLEFLIYFQGNSAPDKSGLPSDRFSAERTGGSVSTLTIQRTQQEDSAVYLCASSPTAAVTYNEQFFGPGTRLTVL.

The chain recombines TRBV27 with TRBJ2-6; the D is unclear. Germline V gene lookup returns CDR1 MNHEY and CDR2 SMNVEV (reference sequence). The ends were cut back, 4 bases at V and 2 bases at J, with 15 bases in the middle. This CDR3 comprises 17 residues. The CDR3 reads CASSSLHEVAGANVLTF. CDR3 DNA: TGTGCCAGCAGTTCACTGCACGAGGTGGCTGGGGCCAACGTCCTGACTTTC.

This clone was seen only once. The chain uses TRBV29-1 and TRBJ2-7; D possibly corresponds to TRBD2 (6 bases). This CDR3 has 15 residues. Trimming shortened V by 5 bases and J by 6 bases, and 23 bases separated the two germline ends. Germline loops: CDR1 SQVTM, CDR2 ANQGSEA. In nucleotides, the CDR3 is TGCAGCGTTCAAGGCGGAGACAAGGGACTGGCCGAGCAGTACTTC. It encodes CSVQGGDKGLAEQYF.

V gene TRBV3-1 (or the pseudogene TRBV3-2) combines with J gene TRBJ2-1; 11 nucleotides match TRBD2. Germline-derived CDR1 and CDR2 are LGHDT and YNNKEL (reference sequence). Trimming cost V 2 bases and J 9 bases; bases outside gene matches: 15. The CDR3 has 18 residues. In nucleotides, the CDR3 is TGTGCCAGCAGCCAACTCGGGACTAGCGGACCGCGGGAGGTTGAGCAGTTCTTC. Translated: CASSQLGTSGPREVEQFF.

This chain joins TRBV29-1 and TRBJ1-2; D is possibly TRBD1 (5 bases). This CDR3 has 13 amino acids. CDR1 and CDR2 (germline): SQVTM, ANQGSEA. V lost 4 bases, J lost 3 bases, and 12 bases lay in between. The CDR3 is CSVAPGHHYGYTF. The CDR3 DNA reads as TGCAGCGTTGCCCCTGGACATCACTATGGCTACACCTTC.

The V and J genes are TRBV5-5 and TRBJ1-3, with no clear D. Germline CDR1 is SGHKS and CDR2 is YYEKEE (reference sequence). V was clipped by 0 bases and J by 4 bases, with 8 bases between them. This CDR3 has 14 residues. Here the CDR3 reads CASSLGRGGNTIYF. CDR3 nucleotide sequence: TGTGCCAGCAGCTTGGGCCGCGGCGGAAACACCATATATTTT. The full variable domain, rest sourced from reference TRBV5-5 and TRBJ1-3, is DAGVTQSPTHLIKTRGQQVTLRCSPISGHKSVSWYQQVLGQGPQFIFQYYEKEERGRGNFPDRFSARQFPNYSSELNVNALLLGDSALYLCASSLGRGGNTIYFGEGSWLTVV.

The V call is TRBV6-6, the J call TRBJ1-5, with a weak D call TRBD1 (6 bases). The V end was cut by 5 bases, the J end by 9 bases, with 14 bases between. Germline V gives CDR1 MNHNY, CDR2 SVGAGI (reference sequence). The CDR3 contains 13 residues. The CDR3 nucleotides are TGTGCCAGCAGTCGACAGGAAAGTTCGCCCCAGCATTTT. It is translated as CASSRQESSPQHF.

This chain joins TRBV3-1 (or the pseudogene TRBV3-2) and TRBJ2-2; D is ambiguous. This CDR3 region has 12 residues. Germline CDR1 and CDR2: LGHDT and YNNKEL (reference sequence). Trimming took 4 bases from V and 7 from J, leaving 7 bases between them. As DNA, the CDR3 is TGTGCCAGCAGCCTCGGTAGCGGGGAGCTGTTTTTT. Encoded protein: CASSLGSGELFF.

The CDR3 region is CASSLVGRPLFF. The CDR3 DNA follows: TGTGCCAGCAGCTTGGTGGGCAGGCCATTGTTTTTT. V and J are TRBV5-5 and TRBJ1-4; D is undetermined. CDR3 length: 12 residues. The V end was cut by 0 bases, the J end by 15 bases, with 12 bases between. The V gene's germline CDR1 is SGHKS and CDR2 YYEKEE (reference sequence).

The chain recombines TRBV5-1 with TRBJ2-3; D is uncertain. Trimming took off 1 base at V and 0 bases at J, with 9 bases between the two ends. This CDR3 has 15 residues. Per the germline V gene, CDR1 is SGHRS and CDR2 is YFSETQ. CDR3 sequence: CASSLRLTSTDTQYF. The CDR3 nucleotides read TGCGCCAGCAGCTTGCGACTGACCAGCACAGATACGCAGTATTTT.

This rearrangement joins TRBV6-6 to TRBJ1-2; D is undetermined. The CDR3 sequence is 14 residues long. V was clipped by 0 bases and J by 6 bases, with 11 bases between them. From germline, CDR1 is MNHNY and CDR2 SVGAGI (reference sequence). The CDR3 bases are TGTGCCAGCAGTTACTCAGGAGGGTCGAATGGCTACACCTTC. It codes for CASSYSGGSNGYTF.

The chain couples TRBV19 to TRBJ2-7, with D unclear. The CDR3 has 9 amino acids. Germline V CDR1 and CDR2: LNHDA, SQIVND (reference sequence). Trimming pared 7 bases from V and 9 bases from J, leaving 7 bases between. CDR3 amino acids: CASIFGQYF. CDR3 DNA sequence: TGTGCCAGTATCTTCGGGCAGTACTTC.

The rearrangement links TRBV11-2 to TRBJ2-1, with TRBD2 matching over 14 bases. Germline V CDR1 and CDR2: SGHAT, FQNNGV. V gave up 5 bases and J gave up 2 bases; unmatched junction bases: 2. The CDR3 is 16 amino acids. CDR3 sequence reads: CASSPGLAGAYNEQFF. CDR3 DNA sequence: TGTGCCAGCAGCCCGGGACTAGCGGGAGCCTACAATGAGCAGTTCTTC.

The V call is TRBV24-1, the J call TRBJ1-6, with 8 bases fitting TRBD1. Germline CDR1 and CDR2: KGHDR and SFDVKD. This CDR3 comprises 13 residues. V lost 8 bases, J lost 7 bases, and 3 bases stayed unmatched. The CDR3 spells CATKTGANSPLHF. The DNA of the CDR3 is TGTGCCACCAAGACAGGGGCCAATTCACCCCTCCACTTT.

The chain is built from TRBV9 and TRBJ2-1; D possibly corresponds to TRBD2 (5 bases). This CDR3 has 12 residues. The germline gives CDR1 SGDLS, CDR2 YYNGEE. Trimming removed 3 bases from V and 8 bases from J, with 9 bases in between. The CDR3 region has the DNA TGTGCCAGCAGCGGAGTGGAGGATGAGCAGTTCTTC. This sequence encodes CASSGVEDEQFF.

V usage is TRBV15 and J usage is TRBJ1-1, with D uncertain. Germline CDR1 LNHNV, CDR2 YYDKDF (reference sequence). The CDR3 contains 14 residues. Trimming took off 1 base at V and 1 base at J, with 7 bases between the two ends. The CDR3 coding sequence is TGTGCCACCAGCAGAGTAACGGGGAACACTGAAGCTTTCTTT. It codes for CATSRVTGNTEAFF.

This chain links TRBV11-3 with TRBJ2-5; 11 nucleotides line up with TRBD2. In germline, CDR1 is SGHNT, CDR2 YENEEA. The CDR3 is made up of 16 amino acids. With 6 bases clipped from V and 2 bases from J, the junction kept 8 bases outside the gene matches. The CDR3 coding sequence is TGTGCCAGCAGTGAAGGGACTAGCGGAGAACAAGAGACCCAGTACTTC. Translating gives CASSEGTSGEQETQYF.

The sample holds a few counts of this clone. The chain links TRBV28 to TRBJ1-5; weak D call: TRBD1 (6 bases). The CDR3 consists of 15 residues. Trimming took off 5 bases at V and 2 bases at J, with 13 bases between the two ends. CDR1 and CDR2 from the germline V gene are MDHEN and SYDVKM. The DNA for the CDR3 is TGTGCCAGCAGTCGACAGGTTAGGGGCAATCAGCCCCAGCATTTT. Translation: CASSRQVRGNQPQHF.

The chain couples TRBV11-2 to TRBJ2-3, with 7 bases identical to TRBD1. Germline V CDR1 and CDR2: SGHAT, FQNNGV. CDR3 length: 14 amino acids. V gave up 10 bases and J gave up 5 bases; unmatched junction bases: 12. CDR3 nucleotide sequence: TGTGCCACTAGGTTGGACAGGATCATAGATACGCAGTATTTT. It is translated as CATRLDRIIDTQYF.

This clone was counted many times. This rearrangement joins TRBV25-1 to TRBJ1-3; 8 nucleotides align to TRBD1. J lost 6 bases, V lost 5 bases, and 12 bases had no gene match. The CDR3 is made up of 16 amino acids. Germline V gene lookup returns CDR1 MGHDK and CDR2 SYGVNS. In nucleotides, the CDR3 is TGTGCCAGCAGTACGAAGGAACAGGGGGTGGCAAACACCATATATTTT. Translating it yields CASSTKEQGVANTIYF.

J is TRBJ2-2 and V is TRBV6-5, with D possibly TRBD1 on 6 matching bases. Between the trimmed V and J ends, which lost 7 bases and 6 bases, there was a span of 15 bases. This CDR3 comprises 14 residues. The germline V gene has CDR1 MNHEY and CDR2 SVGAGI. The DNA of the CDR3 is TGTGCCAGCACCCTTAGGGGGAGCGCCGGGGAGCTGTTTTTT. Translated, it gives CASTLRGSAGELFF.

The CDR3: CASSPGLIKMDEQFF. The CDR3 coding sequence is TGTGCCAGCAGCCCAGGACTAATTAAGATGGATGAGCAGTTCTTC. This sequence joins TRBV11-2 and TRBJ2-1; D possibly corresponds to TRBD2 (6 bases). This CDR3 region has 15 residues. The V end was cut by 5 bases, the J end by 8 bases, with 19 bases between. CDR1 and CDR2 (germline): SGHAT, FQNNGV.

V gene TRBV7-3 combines with J gene TRBJ2-3; 9 positions agree with TRBD2. The trim removed 2 bases at V and 1 base at J, leaving 7 bases unmatched. Germline-derived CDR1 and CDR2 are SGHTA and FQGTGA. The CDR3 covers 17 residues. CDR3 sequence reads: CASSLAGGPGGTDTQYF. For the CDR3, the DNA is TGTGCCAGCAGCTTAGCGGGAGGGCCGGGAGGCACAGATACGCAGTATTTT.

This chain's CDR3 is CASSYRGDRANYGYTF. The CDR3 region has the DNA TGTGCCAGCAGTTACAGAGGGGACAGGGCTAACTATGGCTACACCTTC. The rearrangement uses TRBV6-2 or TRBV6-3 and TRBJ1-2, with 9 bases matching TRBD1. This CDR3 has 16 amino acids. J was trimmed by 0 bases and V by 2 bases; bases with no gene match: 4. Germline V gene sequence: CDR1 MNHEY, CDR2 SVGEGT.

The rearrangement joins TRBV14 to TRBJ2-3; TRBD2 matches at 13 bases. The V and J ends lost 5 bases and 1 base, in that order; junction bases with no gene match: 9. The V gene's germline CDR1 is SGHDN and CDR2 FVKESK. The CDR3 is 18 amino acids. CDR3 bases: TGTGCCAGCAGCATCCGGGGACTAGCGGGATACGGCACAGATACGCAGTATTTT. Translation gives CASSIRGLAGYGTDTQYF.

This clone was recorded at least ten times. The chain has TRBV28 and TRBJ2-7, with TRBD2 as a possible D gene (6 bases). The V end lost 1 base, the J end lost 6 bases, and 13 bases lay between the germline ends. Per germline, CDR1 MDHEN and CDR2 SYDVKM. This CDR3 is built from 14 residues. The CDR3 sequence is CASSLSSDAGEQYF. The CDR3 nucleotides are TGTGCCAGCAGTTTATCTAGCGATGCTGGCGAGCAGTACTTC.

V and J are TRBV6-2 or TRBV6-3 and TRBJ1-2; TRBD1 matches at 8 bases. Per germline, CDR1 MNHEY and CDR2 SVGEGT. CDR3 length: 15 amino acids. V shed 2 bases and J 2 bases; nucleotides not matched to a gene: 4. CDR3 region: CASSYPGQGNYGYTF. The CDR3 DNA reads as TGTGCCAGCAGTTACCCCGGACAGGGCAACTATGGCTACACCTTC.

The genes are TRBV18 and TRBJ2-2; 7 nucleotides align to TRBD1. V gave up 1 base and J gave up 6 bases; unmatched junction bases: 2. Germline V gives CDR1 KGHSH, CDR2 LQKENI. The CDR3 consists of 14 residues. CDR3 residues: CASSPRQGAGELFF. The CDR3 coding sequence is TGTGCCAGCTCACCACGTCAGGGGGCCGGGGAGCTGTTTTTT. The full variable domain, its missing parts supplied by reference TRBV18 and TRBJ2-2, is NAGVMQNPRHLVRRRGQEARLRCSPMKGHSHVYWYRQLPEEGLKFMVYLQKENIIDESGMPKERFSAEFPKEGPSILRIQQVVRGDSAAYFCASSPRQGAGELFFGEGSRLTVL.